A selection of T cell receptor beta chains follows, all from one sample in a study of cytomegalovirus exposure and HLA in healthy donors. The assay was immunoSEQ multiplex PCR, and TCRdb's table has in-frame clones only and misses some. Here the sample spans roughly 130,000 clones, 65% to 90% being singletons. The sample consisted of PBMCs. The receptors stem from a male donor in good health and CMV-seropositive. Each CDR3 is given with its conserved first and last residue. The D gene is left open where the match is weak. Size values are once, few and many counts, or a class for expanded clones, and some rows have none.

v_call	clone_size	d_call	j_call	cdr3_aa	cdr3_nt
TRBV7-2	-	-	TRBJ2-7	CASSQEAGTYEQYF	TGTGCCAGCAGCCAAGAGGCAGGGACATACGAGCAGTACTTC
TRBV19	-	TRBD2	TRBJ2-1	CASNILAESPNEQFF	TGTGCCAGTAATATACTAGCGGAGTCCCCCAATGAGCAGTTCTTC
TRBV7-7	-	TRBD1	TRBJ2-1	CASSLEDRGLGEQFF	TGTGCTAGCAGCTTAGAGGACAGGGGTTTGGGTGAGCAGTTCTTC
TRBV28	-	TRBD2	TRBJ2-2	CASSLWASGSTGELFF	TGTGCCAGCAGTTTATGGGCTAGCGGGAGCACCGGGGAGCTGTTTTTT
TRBV4-2	-	-	TRBJ1-4	CASSQEGLRDGEKLFF	TGTGCCAGCAGCCAAGAAGGGCTCAGGGATGGGGAAAAACTGTTTTTT
TRBV30	-	TRBD1	TRBJ2-1	CAWSNRGYEQFF	TGTGCCTGGAGTAACAGGGGCTATGAGCAGTTCTTC
TRBV4-3	once	-	TRBJ1-6	CASSQEVGPVVPLHF	TGCGCCAGCAGCCAGGAGGTCGGCCCAGTGGTGCCCCTCCACTTT
TRBV11-1	-	-	TRBJ2-1	CASADSRGGNEQFF	TGTGCCAGCGCTGACTCCCGAGGGGGCAATGAGCAGTTCTTC
TRBV7-9	-	TRBD2	TRBJ2-1	CASSSPGGARRESEQFF	TGTGCCAGCAGCTCTCCGGGGGGGGCGAGGAGAGAGAGTGAGCAGTTCTTC
TRBV6-5	-	TRBD1	TRBJ2-7	CASSRQGGPYEQYF	TGTGCCAGCAGTCGACAGGGTGGCCCCTACGAGCAGTACTTC
TRBV7-3	-	-	TRBJ1-1	CASSPREGTEAFF	TGTGCCAGCAGCCCCAGGGAAGGTACTGAAGCTTTCTTT
TRBV5-1	-	-	TRBJ2-2	CASSLGRQGYTGELFF	TGCGCCAGCAGCTTGGGGCGGCAGGGATACACCGGGGAGCTGTTTTTT
TRBV27	-	-	TRBJ2-1	CASSLYYYSYNEQFF	TGTGCCAGCAGTTTATACTACTACTCCTACAATGAGCAGTTCTTC
TRBV5-1	once	TRBD2	TRBJ2-2	CASSSGGGNTGELFF	TGCGCCAGCAGCTCTGGGGGGGGGAACACCGGGGAGCTGTTTTTT
TRBV5-1	-	-	TRBJ2-6	CASSLRQDRANVLTF	TGCGCCAGCAGCCTACGACAAGACCGGGCCAACGTCCTGACTTTC